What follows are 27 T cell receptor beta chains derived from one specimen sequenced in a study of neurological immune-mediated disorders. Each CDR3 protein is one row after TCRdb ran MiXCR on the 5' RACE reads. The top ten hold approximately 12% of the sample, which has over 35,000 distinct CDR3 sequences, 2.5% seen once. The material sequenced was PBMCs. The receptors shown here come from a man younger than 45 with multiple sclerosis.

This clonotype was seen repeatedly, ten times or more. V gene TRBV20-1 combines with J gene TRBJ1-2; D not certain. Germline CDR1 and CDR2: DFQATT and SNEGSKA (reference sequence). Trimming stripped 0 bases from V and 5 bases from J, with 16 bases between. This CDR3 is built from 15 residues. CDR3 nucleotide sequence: TGCAGTGCTAGAGATCGGGGTTCGAACAGTTATGGCTACACCTTC. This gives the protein CSARDRGSNSYGYTF.

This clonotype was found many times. DNA for the CDR3: TGTGCCAGCAGCTCACAGGGCCTAGCGGCTAGCGGGAGACGGACCGGGGAGCTGTTTTTT. Protein: CASSSQGLAASGRRTGELFF. The chain combines TRBV12-3 or TRBV12-4 with TRBJ2-2; 10 bases match TRBD2. This CDR3 is 20 amino acids long. V trimming: 6 bases; J trimming: 5 bases; junction bases outside the gene matches: 21.

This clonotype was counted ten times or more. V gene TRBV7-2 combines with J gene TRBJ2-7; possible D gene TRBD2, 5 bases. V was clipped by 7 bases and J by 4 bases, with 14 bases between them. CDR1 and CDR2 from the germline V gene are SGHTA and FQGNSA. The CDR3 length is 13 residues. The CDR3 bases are TGTGCCAGCAACTGGGGTCCGGGGTACGAGCAGTACTTC. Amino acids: CASNWGPGYEQYF.

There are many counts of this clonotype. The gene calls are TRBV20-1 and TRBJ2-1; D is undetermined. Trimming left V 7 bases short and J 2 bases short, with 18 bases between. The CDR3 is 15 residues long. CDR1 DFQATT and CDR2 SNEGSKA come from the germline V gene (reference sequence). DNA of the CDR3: TGCAGTGACAGACTGCAGGTCGTCCCCTACAATGAGCAGTTCTTC. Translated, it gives CSDRLQVVPYNEQFF.

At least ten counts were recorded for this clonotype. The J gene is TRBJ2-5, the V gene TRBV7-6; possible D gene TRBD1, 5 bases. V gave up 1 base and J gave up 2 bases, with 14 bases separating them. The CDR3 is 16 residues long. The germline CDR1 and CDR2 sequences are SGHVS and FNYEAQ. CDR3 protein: CASSLEGVREQETQYF. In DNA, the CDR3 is TGTGCCAGCAGCTTAGAAGGAGTCAGGGAACAAGAGACCCAGTACTTC.

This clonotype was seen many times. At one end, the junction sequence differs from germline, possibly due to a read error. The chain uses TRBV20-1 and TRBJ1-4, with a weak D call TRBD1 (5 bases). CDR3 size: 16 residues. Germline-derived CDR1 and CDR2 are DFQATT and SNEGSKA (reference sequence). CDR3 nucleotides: TGCAGTGCTGGAGAGACTGGGACCAGGTCTGGCGAAAAACTGTTTTTT. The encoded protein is CSAGETGTRSGEKLFF.

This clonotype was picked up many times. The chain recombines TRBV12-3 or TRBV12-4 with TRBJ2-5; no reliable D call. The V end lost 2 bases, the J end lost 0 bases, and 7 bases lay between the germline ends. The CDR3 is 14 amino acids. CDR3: CASSLNSNQETQYF. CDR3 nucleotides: TGTGCCAGCAGTTTAAACAGTAACCAAGAGACCCAGTACTTC.

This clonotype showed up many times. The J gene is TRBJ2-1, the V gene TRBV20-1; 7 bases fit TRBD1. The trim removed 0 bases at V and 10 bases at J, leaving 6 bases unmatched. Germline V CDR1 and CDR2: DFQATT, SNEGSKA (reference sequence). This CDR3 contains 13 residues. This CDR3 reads CSARDLQGTEQFF. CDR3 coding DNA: TGCAGTGCTAGAGACCTACAGGGGACCGAGCAGTTCTTC.

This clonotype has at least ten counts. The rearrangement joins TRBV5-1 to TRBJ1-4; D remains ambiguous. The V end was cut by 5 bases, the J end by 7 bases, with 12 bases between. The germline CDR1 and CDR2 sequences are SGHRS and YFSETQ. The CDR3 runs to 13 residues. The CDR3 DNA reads TGCGCCAGCAGTGGGGAGGCAGGTGAAAAACTGTTTTTT. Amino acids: CASSGEAGEKLFF.

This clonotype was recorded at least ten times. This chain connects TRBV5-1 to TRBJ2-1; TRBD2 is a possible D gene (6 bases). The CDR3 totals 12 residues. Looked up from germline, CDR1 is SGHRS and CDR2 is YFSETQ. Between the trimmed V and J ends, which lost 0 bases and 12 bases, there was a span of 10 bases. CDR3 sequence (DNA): TGCGCCAGCAGCTTGGCGGGGGACGGGCAGTTCTTC. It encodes CASSLAGDGQFF.

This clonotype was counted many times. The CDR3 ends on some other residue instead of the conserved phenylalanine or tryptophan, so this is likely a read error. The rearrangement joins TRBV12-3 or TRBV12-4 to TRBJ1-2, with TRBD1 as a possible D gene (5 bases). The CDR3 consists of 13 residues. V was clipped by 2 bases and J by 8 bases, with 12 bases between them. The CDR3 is CASSLLGASGYTC. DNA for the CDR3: TGTGCCAGCAGTTTACTTGGGGCGAGCGGCTACACCTGC.

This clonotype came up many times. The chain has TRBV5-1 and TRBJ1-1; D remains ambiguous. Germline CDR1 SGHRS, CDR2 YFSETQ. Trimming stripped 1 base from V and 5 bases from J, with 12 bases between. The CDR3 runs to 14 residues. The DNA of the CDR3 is TGCGCCAGCAGCTTGAGTGGGGTTGGGACTGAAGCTTTCTTT. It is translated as CASSLSGVGTEAFF.

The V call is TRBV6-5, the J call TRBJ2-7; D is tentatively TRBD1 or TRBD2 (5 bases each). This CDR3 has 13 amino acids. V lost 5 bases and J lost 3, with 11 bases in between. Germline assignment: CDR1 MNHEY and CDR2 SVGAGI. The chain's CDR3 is CASSPERGYEQYF. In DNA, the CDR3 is TGTGCCAGCAGTCCAGAGAGGGGCTACGAGCAGTACTTC.

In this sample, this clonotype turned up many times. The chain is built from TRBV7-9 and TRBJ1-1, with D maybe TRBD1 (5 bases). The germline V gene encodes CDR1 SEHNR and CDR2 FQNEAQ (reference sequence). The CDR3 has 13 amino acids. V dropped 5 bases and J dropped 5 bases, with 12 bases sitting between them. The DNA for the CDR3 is TGTGCCAGCAGCGTACAGGTCGAGACTGAAGCTTTCTTT. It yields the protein CASSVQVETEAFF.

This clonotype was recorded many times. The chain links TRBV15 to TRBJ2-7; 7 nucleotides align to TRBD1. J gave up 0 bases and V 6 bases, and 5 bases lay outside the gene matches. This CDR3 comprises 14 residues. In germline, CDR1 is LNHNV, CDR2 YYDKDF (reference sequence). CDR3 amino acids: CATSDGTDSYEQYF. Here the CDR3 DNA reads TGTGCCACCAGTGATGGGACAGACTCCTACGAGCAGTACTTC.

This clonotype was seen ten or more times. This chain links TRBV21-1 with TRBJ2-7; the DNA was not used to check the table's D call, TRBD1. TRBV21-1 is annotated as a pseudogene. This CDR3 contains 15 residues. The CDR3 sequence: CASSKAEGHRYEQYF. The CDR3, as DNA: TGTGCCAGCAGCAAAGCGGAAGGACATCGCTACGAGCAGTACTTC.

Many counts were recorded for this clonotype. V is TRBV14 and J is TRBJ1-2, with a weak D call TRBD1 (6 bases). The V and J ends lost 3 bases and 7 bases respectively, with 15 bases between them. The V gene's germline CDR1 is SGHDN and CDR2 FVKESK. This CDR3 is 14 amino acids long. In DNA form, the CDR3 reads TGTGCCAGCAGCCAGAAAACGGGGGCGGTTGGCTACACCTTC. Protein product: CASSQKTGAVGYTF.

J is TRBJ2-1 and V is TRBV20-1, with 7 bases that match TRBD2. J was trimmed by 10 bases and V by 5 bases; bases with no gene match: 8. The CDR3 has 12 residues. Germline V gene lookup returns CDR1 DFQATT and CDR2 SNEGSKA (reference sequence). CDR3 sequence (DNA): TGCAGTGCTGTTTTGGGGGGGGAGGAGCAGTTCTTC. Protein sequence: CSAVLGGEEQFF.

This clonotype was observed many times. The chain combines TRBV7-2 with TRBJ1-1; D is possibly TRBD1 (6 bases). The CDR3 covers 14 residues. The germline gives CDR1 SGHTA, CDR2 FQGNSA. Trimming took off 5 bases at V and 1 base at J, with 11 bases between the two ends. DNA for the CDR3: TGTGCCAGCAGCCCCGGGGGGCGGAACACTGAAGCTTTCTTT. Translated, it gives CASSPGGRNTEAFF. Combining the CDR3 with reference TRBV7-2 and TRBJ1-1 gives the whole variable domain GAGVSQSPSNKVTEKGKDVELRCDPISGHTALYWYRQSLGQGLEFLIYFQGNSAPDKSGLPSDRFSAERTGGSVSTLTIQRTQQEDSAVYLCASSPGGRNTEAFFGQGTRLTVV.

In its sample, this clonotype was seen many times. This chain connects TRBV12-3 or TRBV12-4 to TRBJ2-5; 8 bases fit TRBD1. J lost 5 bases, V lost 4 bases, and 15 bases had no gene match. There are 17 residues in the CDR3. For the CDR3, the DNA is TGTGCCAGCAGTTGGACAGGGCTTTACCAAGGAGGGGAGACCCAGTACTTC. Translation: CASSWTGLYQGGETQYF.

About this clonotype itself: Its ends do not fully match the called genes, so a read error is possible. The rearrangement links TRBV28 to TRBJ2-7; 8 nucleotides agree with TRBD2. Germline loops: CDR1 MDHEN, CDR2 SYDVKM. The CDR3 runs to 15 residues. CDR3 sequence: CACSATTGLAYEQYF. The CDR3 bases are TGTGCCTGCAGTGCTACCACGGGACTAGCCTACGAGCAGTACTTC.

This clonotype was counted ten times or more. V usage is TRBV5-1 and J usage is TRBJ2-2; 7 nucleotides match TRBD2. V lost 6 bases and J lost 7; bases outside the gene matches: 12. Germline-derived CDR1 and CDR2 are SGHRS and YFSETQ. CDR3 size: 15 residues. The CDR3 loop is CASTLRRGRIGELFF. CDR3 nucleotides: TGCGCCAGCACGTTGCGGCGGGGGAGGATCGGGGAGCTGTTTTTT.

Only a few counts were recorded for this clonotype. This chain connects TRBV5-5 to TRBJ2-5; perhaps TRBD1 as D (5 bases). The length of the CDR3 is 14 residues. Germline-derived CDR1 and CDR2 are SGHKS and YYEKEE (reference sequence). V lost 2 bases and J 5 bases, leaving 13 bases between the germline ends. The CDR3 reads CASSFRGPGETQYF. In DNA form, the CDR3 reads TGTGCCAGCAGCTTTAGAGGACCAGGGGAGACCCAGTACTTC.

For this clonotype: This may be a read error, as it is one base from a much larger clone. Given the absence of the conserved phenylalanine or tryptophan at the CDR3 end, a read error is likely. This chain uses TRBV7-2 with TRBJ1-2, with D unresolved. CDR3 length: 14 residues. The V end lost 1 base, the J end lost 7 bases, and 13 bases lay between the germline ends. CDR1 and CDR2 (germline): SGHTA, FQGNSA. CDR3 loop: CASSLEPGVRGYTV. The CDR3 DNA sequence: TGTGCCAGCAGCTTAGAGCCCGGGGTCCGTGGCTACACCGTC.

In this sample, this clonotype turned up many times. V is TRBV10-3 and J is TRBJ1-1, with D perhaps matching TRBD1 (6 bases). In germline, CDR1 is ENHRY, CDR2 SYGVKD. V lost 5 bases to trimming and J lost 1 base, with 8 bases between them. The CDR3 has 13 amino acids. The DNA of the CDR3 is TGTGCCATCAGTCGACAGGAGAACACTGAAGCTTTCTTT. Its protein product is CAISRQENTEAFF.

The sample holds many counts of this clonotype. As DNA, the CDR3 is TGTGCCAGCAGCCCCCGGCGGCTAGGGGAGGAGTTCTTC. Residues: CASSPRRLGEEFF. The chain uses TRBV7-2 and TRBJ2-1, with TRBD2 as a possible D gene (6 bases). CDR3 size: 13 residues. Germline-derived CDR1 and CDR2 are SGHTA and FQGNSA. Deletions cut 5 bases from V and 14 bases from J, with 19 bases between.

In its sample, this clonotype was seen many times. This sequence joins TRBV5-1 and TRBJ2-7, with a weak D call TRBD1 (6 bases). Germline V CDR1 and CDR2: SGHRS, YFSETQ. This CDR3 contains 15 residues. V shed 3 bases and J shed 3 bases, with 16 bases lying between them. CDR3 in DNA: TGCGCCAGCAGCTGGAACAGGGCCCGCGGCTACGAGCAGTACTTC. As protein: CASSWNRARGYEQYF.